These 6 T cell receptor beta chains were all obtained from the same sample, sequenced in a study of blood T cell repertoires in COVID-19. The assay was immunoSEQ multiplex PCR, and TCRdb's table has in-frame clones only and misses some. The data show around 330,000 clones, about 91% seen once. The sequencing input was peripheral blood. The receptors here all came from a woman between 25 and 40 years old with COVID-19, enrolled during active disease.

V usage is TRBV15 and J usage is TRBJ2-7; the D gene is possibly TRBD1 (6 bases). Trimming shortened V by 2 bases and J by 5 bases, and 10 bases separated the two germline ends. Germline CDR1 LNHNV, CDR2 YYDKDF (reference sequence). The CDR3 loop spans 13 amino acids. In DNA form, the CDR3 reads TGTGCCACCAGCAGACAATACAGGGACGAGCAGTACTTC. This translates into CATSRQYRDEQYF. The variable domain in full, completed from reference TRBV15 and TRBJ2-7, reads DAMVIQNPRYQVTQFGKPVTLSCSQTLNHNVMYWYQQKSSQAPKLLFHYYDKDFNNEADTPDNFQSRRPNTSFCFLDIRSPGLGDTAMYLCATSRQYRDEQYFGPGTRLTVT.

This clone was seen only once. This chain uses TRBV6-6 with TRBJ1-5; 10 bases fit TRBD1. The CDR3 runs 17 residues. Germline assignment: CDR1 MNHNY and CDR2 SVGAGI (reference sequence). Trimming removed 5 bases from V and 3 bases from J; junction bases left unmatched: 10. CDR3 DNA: TGTGCCAGCAGTCATACTCCGGGACAGGGGATCAATCAGCCCCAGCATTTT. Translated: CASSHTPGQGINQPQHF.

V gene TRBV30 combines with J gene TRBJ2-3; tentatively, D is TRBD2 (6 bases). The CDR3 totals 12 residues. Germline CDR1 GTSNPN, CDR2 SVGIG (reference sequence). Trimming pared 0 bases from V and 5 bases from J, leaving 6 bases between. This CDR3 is CAWSVGGDTQYF. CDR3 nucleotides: TGTGCCTGGAGTGTGGGGGGAGATACGCAGTATTTT.

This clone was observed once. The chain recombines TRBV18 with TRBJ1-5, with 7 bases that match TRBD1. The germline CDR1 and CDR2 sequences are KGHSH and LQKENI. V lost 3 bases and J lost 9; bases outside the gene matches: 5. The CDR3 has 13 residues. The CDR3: CASSPDRSRPQHF. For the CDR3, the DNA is TGTGCCAGCTCACCGGACAGGAGTCGGCCCCAGCATTTT.

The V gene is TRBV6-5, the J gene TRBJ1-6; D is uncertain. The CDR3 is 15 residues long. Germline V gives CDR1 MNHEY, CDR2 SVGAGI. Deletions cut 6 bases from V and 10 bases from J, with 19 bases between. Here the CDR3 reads CASSYQTPAASPLHF. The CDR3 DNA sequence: TGTGCCAGCAGCTACCAAACACCCGCCGCCTCACCCCTCCACTTT.

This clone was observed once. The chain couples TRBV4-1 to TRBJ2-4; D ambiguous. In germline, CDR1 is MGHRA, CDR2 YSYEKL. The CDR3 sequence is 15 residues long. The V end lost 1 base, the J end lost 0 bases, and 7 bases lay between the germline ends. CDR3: CASSQVSLAKNIQYF. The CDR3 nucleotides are TGCGCCAGCAGCCAAGTTTCATTAGCCAAAAACATTCAGTACTTC.